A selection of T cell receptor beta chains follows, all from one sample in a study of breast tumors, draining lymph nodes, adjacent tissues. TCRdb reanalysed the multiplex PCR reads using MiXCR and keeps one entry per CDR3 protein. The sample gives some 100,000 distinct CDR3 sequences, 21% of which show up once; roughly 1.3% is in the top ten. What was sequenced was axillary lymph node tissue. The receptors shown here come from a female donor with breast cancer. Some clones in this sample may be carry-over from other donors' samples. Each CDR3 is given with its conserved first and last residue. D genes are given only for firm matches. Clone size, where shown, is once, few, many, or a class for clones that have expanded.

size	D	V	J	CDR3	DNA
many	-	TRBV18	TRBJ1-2	CASSPSESYGYTF	TGTGCCAGCTCACCATCAGAGAGCTATGGCTACACCTTC
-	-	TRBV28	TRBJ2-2	CASSPWGLTNTGELFF	TGTGCCAGCAGCCCCTGGGGACTGACGAACACCGGGGAGCTGTTTTTT
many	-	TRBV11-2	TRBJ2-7	CASSHVGQQYF	TGTGCCAGCAGCCACGTAGGGCAGCAGTACTTC
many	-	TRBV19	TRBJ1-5	CASSIAGGSQHF	TGTGCCAGTAGTATAGCGGGGGGTTCCCAGCATTTT
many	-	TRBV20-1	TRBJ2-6	CSAPSWFEGRGANVLTF	TGCAGTGCCCCCTCCTGGTTCGAGGGGAGAGGGGCCAACGTCCTGACTTTC
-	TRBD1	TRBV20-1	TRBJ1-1	CSASAFGGTGGTEAFF	TGCAGTGCTAGCGCCTTCGGAGGGACAGGGGGCACTGAAGCTTTCTTT
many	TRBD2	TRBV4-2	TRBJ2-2	CASSQDGGGTGELFF	TGTGCCAGCAGCCAAGACGGGGGGGGCACCGGGGAGCTGTTTTTT
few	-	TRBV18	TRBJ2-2	CASLRGNTGELFF	TGTGCCAGCCTGAGGGGTAACACCGGGGAGCTGTTTTTT
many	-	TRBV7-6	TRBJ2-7	CASSHRASPGYEQYF	TGTGCCAGCAGCCACCGGGCCTCTCCCGGCTACGAGCAGTACTTC
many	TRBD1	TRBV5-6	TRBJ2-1	CASSRQGINEQFF	TGTGCCAGCAGCCGACAGGGGATAAATGAGCAGTTCTTC
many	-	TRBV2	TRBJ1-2	CASSAGGTKYGYTF	TGTGCCAGCAGTGCGGGCGGGACCAAATATGGCTACACCTTC
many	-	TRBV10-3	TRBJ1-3	CAISESPDSGNTIYF	TGTGCCATCAGTGAGTCTCCTGATTCTGGAAACACCATATATTTT
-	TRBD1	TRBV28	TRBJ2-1	CASSYGTAYNEQFF	TGTGCCAGCAGTTACGGGACAGCCTACAATGAGCAGTTCTTC
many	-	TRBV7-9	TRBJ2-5	CASSGQAGETQYF	TGTGCCAGCAGCGGCCAGGCAGGGGAGACCCAGTACTTC
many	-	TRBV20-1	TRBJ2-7	CSGIGSVGDSSYEQYF	TGCAGTGGAATAGGCTCGGTGGGGGATAGTTCCTACGAGCAGTACTTC
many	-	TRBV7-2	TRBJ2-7	CASSSLAGLYEQYF	TGTGCCAGCAGCTCCCTGGCAGGCCTCTACGAGCAGTACTTC
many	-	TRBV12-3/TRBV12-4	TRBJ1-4	CASSPPRGAGEKLFF	TGTGCCAGCAGTCCCCCGCGGGGGGCGGGGGAAAAACTGTTTTTT
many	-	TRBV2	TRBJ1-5	CASSWGRGVSQPQHF	TGTGCCAGCAGCTGGGGCAGGGGTGTGAGTCAGCCCCAGCATTTT
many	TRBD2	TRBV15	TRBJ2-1	CATSDGLALYNEQFF	TGTGCCACCAGCGATGGACTAGCGCTTTACAATGAGCAGTTCTTC
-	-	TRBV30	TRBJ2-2	CACPGHEFRELFF	TGTGCCTGCCCGGGACACGAGTTTCGGGAGCTGTTTTTT
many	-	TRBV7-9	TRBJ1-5	CASSLGQPNQPQHF	TGTGCCAGCAGCTTAGGCCAGCCCAATCAGCCCCAGCATTTT
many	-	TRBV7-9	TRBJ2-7	CASSHVGFKTYEQYF	TGTGCCAGCAGCCACGTGGGGTTCAAGACCTACGAGCAGTACTTC
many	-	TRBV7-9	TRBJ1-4	CASSFGVMGEKLFF	TGTGCCAGCAGCTTTGGGGTTATGGGTGAAAAACTGTTTTTT
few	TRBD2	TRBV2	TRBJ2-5	CASRAPLLAGGQETQYF	TGTGCCAGCAGGGCCCCCTTACTAGCGGGGGGGCAAGAGACCCAGTACTTC
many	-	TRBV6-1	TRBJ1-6	CASSPNLSADNSPLHF	TGTGCCAGCAGCCCCAATTTGAGCGCCGATAATTCACCCCTCCACTTT
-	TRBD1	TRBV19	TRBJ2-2	CASKGTGDTGELFF	TGTGCCAGTAAGGGGACAGGGGACACCGGGGAGCTGTTTTTT
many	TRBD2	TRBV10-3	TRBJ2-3	CAISTGGAGTDTQYF	TGTGCCATCAGCACCGGGGGGGCCGGCACAGATACGCAGTATTTT
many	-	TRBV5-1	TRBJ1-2	CASSFGGVGYGYTF	TGCGCCAGCAGCTTCGGAGGGGTAGGATATGGCTACACCTTC
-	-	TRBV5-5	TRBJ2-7	CASSTTGSSYEQYF	TGTGCCAGCAGCACAACGGGAAGCTCCTACGAGCAGTACTTC
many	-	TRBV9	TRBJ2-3	CASSVGGTDTQYF	TGTGCCAGCAGCGTAGGAGGCACAGATACGCAGTATTTT
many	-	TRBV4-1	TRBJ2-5	CASSSTGGGGETQYF	TGCGCCAGCAGCTCGACAGGCGGTGGGGGAGAGACCCAGTACTTC
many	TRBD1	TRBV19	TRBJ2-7	CASSTGQGSYEQYF	TGTGCCAGTAGTACGGGACAGGGCTCCTACGAGCAGTACTTC
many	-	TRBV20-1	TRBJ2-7	CSARDNEQYF	TGCAGTGCCAGGGACAACGAGCAGTACTTC
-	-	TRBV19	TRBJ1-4	CASSINNEELFF	TGTGCCAGTAGTATTAATAATGAAGAACTGTTTTTT
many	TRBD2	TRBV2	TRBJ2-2	CASSAHGRVPTGELFF	TGTGCCAGCAGTGCCCATGGGAGGGTTCCCACCGGGGAGCTGTTTTTT
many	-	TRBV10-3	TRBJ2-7	CAISGISWSTEAVDGEQYF	TGTGCCATCAGTGGAATCTCCTGGTCGACGGAGGCGGTAGATGGCGAGCAGTACTTC
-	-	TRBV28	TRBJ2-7	CASSSYRLYEQYF	TGTGCCAGCAGTTCCTACAGGTTGTACGAGCAGTACTTC
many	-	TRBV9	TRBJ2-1	CASSVSPTNEQFF	TGTGCCAGCAGCGTAAGCCCCACAAATGAGCAGTTCTTC
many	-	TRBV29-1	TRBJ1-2	CSVPRVDYGYTF	TGCAGCGTTCCCAGGGTAGACTATGGCTACACCTTC
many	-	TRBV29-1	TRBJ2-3	CSVAGQDTQYF	TGCAGCGTTGCTGGTCAAGATACGCAGTATTTT
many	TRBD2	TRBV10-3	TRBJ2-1	CASTSGFDDEQFF	TGTGCCAGTACTAGCGGGTTCGACGATGAGCAGTTCTTC
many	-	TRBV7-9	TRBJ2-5	CASSLDVPQETQYF	TGTGCCAGCAGCTTAGATGTCCCCCAAGAGACCCAGTACTTC
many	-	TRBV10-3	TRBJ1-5	CAIREDSVNQPQHF	TGTGCCATCAGAGAGGACAGCGTAAATCAGCCCCAGCATTTT
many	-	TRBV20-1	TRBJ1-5	CSARTPNQPQHF	TGCAGTGCTAGAACCCCCAATCAGCCCCAGCATTTT
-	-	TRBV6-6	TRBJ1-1	CAGSQRETEAFF	TGTGCCGGCAGCCAGCGGGAGACTGAAGCTTTCTTT
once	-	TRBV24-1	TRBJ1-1	CATSGRGVAGTEAFF	TGTGCCACCAGTGGGCGTGGGGTGGCTGGCACTGAAGCTTTCTTT
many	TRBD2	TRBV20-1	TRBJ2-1	CSAREREGLGFGQFF	TGCAGTGCTAGAGAGCGGGAGGGCCTCGGCTTTGGGCAGTTCTTC
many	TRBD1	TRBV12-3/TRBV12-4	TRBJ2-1	CASSIEGGGTPEFF	TGTGCCAGCAGTATTGAAGGGGGCGGAACGCCCGAGTTCTTC
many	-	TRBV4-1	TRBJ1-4	CASSQLGGKLFF	TGCGCCAGCAGCCAGTTAGGGGGAAAACTGTTTTTT
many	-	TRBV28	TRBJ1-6	CASISRGWRSPLHF	TGTGCCAGCATTTCAAGGGGGTGGAGGTCACCCCTCCACTTT
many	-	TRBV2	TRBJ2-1	CASRDSYNEQFF	TGTGCCAGCAGGGACTCCTACAATGAGCAGTTCTTC
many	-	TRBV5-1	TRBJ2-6	CASSAQTVSSGANVLTF	TGCGCCAGCAGCGCTCAGACAGTTTCCTCTGGGGCCAACGTCCTGACTTTC